This T cell receptor beta chain was observed in a study of response to subunit inactivated influenza vaccine. Using its own MiXCR run on the RT-PCR reads, TCRdb lists one record per CDR3 protein. Here the sample spans about 830,000 distinct CDR3 sequences, around 18% being singletons. Regarding the study as a whole: Authors suggested seasonal influenza vaccinations each recruit few new T cells.

This clonotype was seen a few times. As yet, its antigen is unknown. The CDR3 loop spans 14 amino acids. The V gene's germline CDR1 is DFQATT and CDR2 SNEGSKA (reference sequence). Between the trimmed V and J ends, which lost 0 bases and 4 bases, there was a span of 12 bases. This sequence was found in a man in his fifties who received an inactivated influenza vaccine. J is TRBJ2-5 and V is TRBV20-1; a weak D match, TRBD2 (6 bases). This specimen was PBMCs from blood, taken 4 to 6 days after vaccination. CDR3 coding DNA: TGCAGTGCTAGAGATGGGGGGACCTTAGAGACCCAGTACTTC. Residues: CSARDGGTLETQYF.